This entry lists 30 T cell receptor beta chains sequenced from one sample in a study of shared T cell receptors in the human thymus. TCRdb's copy holds only in-frame clones and misses some; the assay was immunoSEQ multiplex PCR. The profile covers about 730,000 clones, with approximately 85% appearing a single time and 0.008% to 0.011% taken by the ten largest. The same sample was also used in a study of human thymus T cells.

Specimen: thymocytes. Receptors were obtained from a girl in the first two years of life with a congenital heart defect.

The rearrangement joins TRBV5-1 to TRBJ1-1; no clear D. The V gene's germline CDR1 is SGHRS and CDR2 YFSETQ. The CDR3 is made up of 11 amino acids. V was trimmed by 4 bases and J by 7 bases, leaving 8 bases between them. The CDR3 bases are TGCGCCAGCAGCGCAGGAGGTGAAGCTTTCTTT. Protein: CASSAGGEAFF.

V is TRBV18 and J is TRBJ1-2, with D possibly matching TRBD1 (5 bases). CDR1 and CDR2 from the germline V gene are KGHSH and LQKENI. The V and J ends lost 2 bases and 7 bases respectively, with 14 bases between them. The CDR3 is 14 residues long. For the CDR3, the DNA is TGTGCCAGCTCACCAGAATACAGGACGGGTGGCTACACCTTC. It specifies CASSPEYRTGGYTF.

The rearrangement links TRBV4-1 to TRBJ1-1; the D gene is possibly TRBD1 (5 bases). The germline V gene has CDR1 MGHRA and CDR2 YSYEKL. Trimming took 4 bases from V and 3 from J, leaving 18 bases between them. This CDR3 comprises 16 residues. The CDR3 nucleotides are TGCGCCAGCAGCCTACAAGCCATCAGGGAGGACACTGAAGCTTTCTTT. Its protein is CASSLQAIREDTEAFF.

V is TRBV19 and J is TRBJ1-3; 9 positions agree with TRBD1. The V and J ends lost 5 bases and 9 bases, in that order; junction bases with no gene match: 32. The CDR3 length is 22 residues. Per germline, CDR1 LNHDA and CDR2 SQIVND (reference sequence). The CDR3 DNA reads as TGTGCCAGTAGTGGCACACCTCCCGAAACGGACAGGGGACGCCTGCCTAAAGTCACCATATATTTT. Translated, it gives CASSGTPPETDRGRLPKVTIYF.

This rearrangement joins TRBV11-2 to TRBJ1-5, with TRBD1 as a possible D gene (5 bases). The CDR3 has 15 amino acids. Germline V CDR1 and CDR2: SGHAT, FQNNGV. V was shortened by 6 bases and J by 0 bases, with 12 bases between the two germline ends. CDR3 DNA: TGTGCCAGCAGGGGGGGAGTCTATAGCAATCAGCCCCAGCATTTT. This translates into CASRGGVYSNQPQHF.

J is TRBJ1-5 and V is TRBV5-5; TRBD1 matches 8 bases. The V and J ends lost 3 bases and 3 bases, in that order; junction bases with no gene match: 11. The CDR3 is 17 amino acids. Germline V gives CDR1 SGHKS, CDR2 YYEKEE (reference sequence). CDR3 region: CASSSEDRDPFNQPQHF. CDR3 DNA sequence: TGTGCCAGCAGCTCCGAGGACAGGGACCCCTTCAATCAGCCCCAGCATTTT.

This chain links TRBV5-1 with TRBJ2-2; D is possibly TRBD2 (6 bases). This CDR3 has 14 residues. The V gene lost 6 bases and the J gene lost 2 bases, with 11 bases spanning the gap. Germline V gene lookup returns CDR1 SGHRS and CDR2 YFSETQ. The CDR3 is CASTREPNTGELFF. The CDR3 DNA reads as TGCGCCAGCACACGGGAGCCAAACACCGGGGAGCTGTTTTTT.

The chain carries TRBV27 and TRBJ2-1, with 9 positions matching TRBD1. Germline loops: CDR1 MNHEY, CDR2 SMNVEV (reference sequence). V was clipped by 4 bases and J by 1 base; unmatched bases: 5. The CDR3 sequence is 16 residues long. The CDR3 DNA is TGTGCCAGCAGTTCACGACAGGGGGATTCCTACAATGAGCAGTTCTTC. It is translated as CASSSRQGDSYNEQFF.

The table lists this clone with a count of one. This rearrangement joins TRBV7-9 to TRBJ2-3; the match to TRBD2 covers 13 bases. This CDR3 region has 18 residues. The ends lost 5 bases at V and 7 bases at J; junction bases unmatched: 15. CDR1 SEHNR and CDR2 FQNEAQ come from the germline V gene (reference sequence). The CDR3 bases are TGTGCCAGCAGCCTCGGACTAGCGGGGGAATTGAGGTTGAATACGCAGTATTTT. Protein sequence: CASSLGLAGELRLNTQYF.

CDR3 amino acids: CASSPRNRDRTHEQYF. The DNA for the CDR3 is TGTGCCAGCAGCCCAAGAAACCGGGACAGGACCCACGAGCAGTACTTC. The V call is TRBV7-2, the J call TRBJ2-7; 8 positions agree with TRBD1. Germline trimming cut 5 bases from V and 5 bases from J; bases unmatched to any gene: 14. This CDR3 spans 16 amino acids. CDR1 and CDR2 from the germline V gene are SGHTA and FQGNSA.

The CDR3: CASTWQDISPLHF. CDR3 bases: TGTGCCAGCACTTGGCAGGACATTTCACCCCTCCACTTT. The chain uses TRBV28 and TRBJ1-6, with D possibly being TRBD1 (5 bases). The CDR3 is 13 amino acids. Germline lookup yields CDR1 MDHEN and CDR2 SYDVKM. The V and J ends lost 7 bases and 9 bases respectively, with 13 bases between them.

The rearrangement uses TRBV9 and TRBJ1-2, with D unresolved. CDR3 size: 14 residues. V lost 2 bases and J 4 bases, leaving 12 bases between the germline ends. Germline lookup yields CDR1 SGDLS and CDR2 YYNGEE. This CDR3 is CASSVSGSPYGYTF. CDR3 nucleotides: TGTGCCAGCAGCGTGTCCGGGTCCCCCTATGGCTACACCTTC.

This sequence joins TRBV4-1 and TRBJ2-5; 7 bases map to TRBD2. V dropped 0 bases and J dropped 5; count of bases not matched to a gene: 12. Germline assignment: CDR1 MGHRA and CDR2 YSYEKL. The length of the CDR3 is 17 residues. In nucleotides, the CDR3 is TGCGCCAGCAGCCAAGAGCCTAGCGGATCCCCCCGGGAGACCCAGTACTTC. Protein: CASSQEPSGSPRETQYF.

This chain uses TRBV6-5 with TRBJ1-4; the D is unclear. Trimming removed 6 bases at V and 8 bases at J, with 7 bases between. CDR3 size: 11 residues. Germline V lookup: CDR1 MNHEY, CDR2 SVGAGI. The CDR3, as DNA: TGTGCCAGCAGGTCACAAGAAAAACTGTTTTTT. Translation gives CASRSQEKLFF.

V gene TRBV5-1 combines with J gene TRBJ1-1; TRBD1 matches at 8 bases. The CDR3 is 15 residues long. Germline CDR1 SGHRS, CDR2 YFSETQ. Losses at the gene ends were 0 bases for V and 1 base for J; bases not matched to a gene: 2. CDR3 sequence: CASSLVQGANTEAFF. As DNA, the CDR3 is TGCGCCAGCAGCTTGGTTCAGGGGGCGAACACTGAAGCTTTCTTT.

V usage is TRBV6-5 and J usage is TRBJ1-2, with a possible D match to TRBD1 (6 bases). CDR1 and CDR2 (germline): MNHEY, SVGAGI. Trimming removed 4 bases at V and 0 bases at J, with 15 bases between. The CDR3 length is 16 residues. Here the CDR3 reads CASSFYPHRANYGYTF. The CDR3 coding sequence is TGTGCCAGCAGTTTTTATCCCCACAGGGCTAACTATGGCTACACCTTC.

The J gene is TRBJ2-3, the V gene TRBV7-2; 13 nucleotides agree with TRBD2. The CDR3 runs to 19 residues. Per germline, CDR1 SGHTA and CDR2 FQGNSA. Trimming removed 1 base from V and 0 bases from J; junction bases left unmatched: 7. CDR3 amino acids: CASSLETSGGAPSTDTQYF. The CDR3 DNA reads as TGTGCCAGCAGCTTAGAAACTAGCGGGGGGGCCCCTAGCACAGATACGCAGTATTTT.

The V call is TRBV5-1, the J call TRBJ2-2; D unclear. Germline V gene data show CDR1 as SGHRS and CDR2 as YFSETQ. V was trimmed by 3 bases and J by 2 bases, leaving 8 bases between them. This CDR3 has 14 residues. Here the CDR3 DNA reads TGCGCCAGCAGCTCTTATACAAACACCGGGGAGCTGTTTTTT. Amino acid sequence: CASSSYTNTGELFF.

This clone was recorded a few times. This chain uses TRBV5-1 with TRBJ1-1; D not resolved. V shed 3 bases and J shed 10 bases, with 13 bases lying between them. The CDR3 covers 12 residues. Germline loops: CDR1 SGHRS, CDR2 YFSETQ. In DNA, the CDR3 is TGCGCCAGCAGCTCGCCCGGGGTAAGAGCTTTCTTT. Translating it yields CASSSPGVRAFF.

This clone appeared once. The chain carries TRBV7-2 and TRBJ1-1, with TRBD1 as a possible D gene (6 bases). CDR1 is SGHTA and CDR2 is FQGNSA in the germline V gene. V lost 1 base and J 5 bases, leaving 11 bases between the germline ends. This CDR3 has 14 amino acids. The CDR3 nucleotides read TGTGCCAGCAGCTTAGGGGCCAGGGGAACTGAAGCTTTCTTT. Protein product: CASSLGARGTEAFF.

This clone was observed a handful of times. The genes are TRBV27 and TRBJ1-5, with 8 bases fitting TRBD1. From germline, CDR1 is MNHEY and CDR2 SMNVEV (reference sequence). J gave up 3 bases and V 6 bases, and 4 bases lay outside the gene matches. The CDR3 spans 14 residues. CDR3 DNA: TGTGCCAGCAGGTTCAGGGGGCCCAATCAGCCCCAGCATTTT. Translated, it gives CASRFRGPNQPQHF.

Concerning this clone itself: The identical CDR3 is also encoded by other nucleotide sequences in the sample. The V call is TRBV28, the J call TRBJ1-2; D uncertain. V shed 3 bases and J shed 0 bases, with 8 bases lying between them. There are 14 residues in the CDR3. Germline lookup yields CDR1 MDHEN and CDR2 SYDVKM. CDR3 loop: CASSLSLANYGYTF. In nucleotides, the CDR3 is TGTGCCAGCAGTTTGTCTTTAGCTAACTATGGCTACACCTTC.

The CDR3 here is CASSDSRGYNEQFF. The DNA of the CDR3 is TGTGCCAGCAGTGATTCGCGGGGTTACAATGAGCAGTTCTTC. The chain has TRBV9 and TRBJ2-1; tentatively, D is TRBD2 (6 bases). V was clipped by 5 bases and J by 4 bases, with 13 bases between them. CDR3 size: 14 residues. Germline assignment: CDR1 SGDLS and CDR2 YYNGEE.

The chain joins TRBV28 to TRBJ1-1; the match to TRBD1 covers 7 bases. This CDR3 is built from 14 residues. V dropped 5 bases and J dropped 8; count of bases not matched to a gene: 11. The germline V gene encodes CDR1 MDHEN and CDR2 SYDVKM. The CDR3 DNA reads as TGTGCCAGCAGTCAATCGTTAGACAGGGAAGAAGCTTTCTTT. Translating gives CASSQSLDREEAFF.

This clone was seen just once. The gene calls are TRBV6-5 and TRBJ1-1, with D possibly being TRBD1 (5 bases). The germline CDR1 and CDR2 sequences are MNHEY and SVGAGI. The CDR3 has 14 residues. V was cut by 4 bases and J by 7 bases, with 16 bases left in between. CDR3 sequence (DNA): TGTGCCAGCAGTTGGGCGGGGGGGGTGTATGAAGCTTTCTTT. Its protein product is CASSWAGGVYEAFF.

The rearrangement links TRBV5-1 to TRBJ2-1, with a possible D match to TRBD1 (5 bases). Trimming removed 0 bases from V and 8 bases from J, with 12 bases in between. Germline CDR1 is SGHRS and CDR2 is YFSETQ. The length of the CDR3 is 14 residues. CDR3 DNA sequence: TGCGCCAGCAGCTTGGAGGGGTTTGTCTATGAGCAGTTCTTC. Translation: CASSLEGFVYEQFF.

This clone has more than one count but fewer than ten. The V and J genes are TRBV28 and TRBJ2-5; possible D gene TRBD2, 5 bases. The CDR3 runs to 14 residues. Trimming stripped 3 bases from V and 4 bases from J, with 12 bases between. The germline gives CDR1 MDHEN, CDR2 SYDVKM. The CDR3 sequence is CASSFEAGAETQYF. The CDR3 bases are TGTGCCAGCAGTTTCGAGGCGGGCGCAGAGACCCAGTACTTC.

V gene TRBV27 combines with J gene TRBJ1-1, with D perhaps matching TRBD1 (6 bases). Germline CDR1 and CDR2: MNHEY and SMNVEV (reference sequence). The V end lost 0 bases, the J end lost 3 bases, and 14 bases lay between the germline ends. The CDR3 length is 16 residues. The CDR3 loop is CASSLSPANRDTEAFF. The CDR3 DNA reads TGTGCCAGCAGTTTATCGCCCGCGAACAGGGACACTGAAGCTTTCTTT.

The rearrangement links TRBV7-9 to TRBJ1-5, with D perhaps TRBD1 (6 bases). Germline-derived CDR1 and CDR2 are SEHNR and FQNEAQ (reference sequence). The V end was cut by 6 bases, the J end by 3 bases, with 15 bases between. The CDR3 runs 15 residues. The CDR3 bases are TGTGCCAGCAGTCCCGGGGGGGGCCTCAATCAGCCCCAGCATTTT. It is translated as CASSPGGGLNQPQHF.

V is TRBV5-1 and J is TRBJ1-1, with TRBD1 matching over 8 bases. The CDR3 totals 14 residues. The germline gives CDR1 SGHRS, CDR2 YFSETQ. After removal of 4 bases from V and 1 base from J, the junction contained 3 bases not matched to a gene. The CDR3 protein is CASSADRGNTEAFF. CDR3 DNA sequence: TGCGCCAGCAGCGCCGACAGGGGGAACACTGAAGCTTTCTTT.